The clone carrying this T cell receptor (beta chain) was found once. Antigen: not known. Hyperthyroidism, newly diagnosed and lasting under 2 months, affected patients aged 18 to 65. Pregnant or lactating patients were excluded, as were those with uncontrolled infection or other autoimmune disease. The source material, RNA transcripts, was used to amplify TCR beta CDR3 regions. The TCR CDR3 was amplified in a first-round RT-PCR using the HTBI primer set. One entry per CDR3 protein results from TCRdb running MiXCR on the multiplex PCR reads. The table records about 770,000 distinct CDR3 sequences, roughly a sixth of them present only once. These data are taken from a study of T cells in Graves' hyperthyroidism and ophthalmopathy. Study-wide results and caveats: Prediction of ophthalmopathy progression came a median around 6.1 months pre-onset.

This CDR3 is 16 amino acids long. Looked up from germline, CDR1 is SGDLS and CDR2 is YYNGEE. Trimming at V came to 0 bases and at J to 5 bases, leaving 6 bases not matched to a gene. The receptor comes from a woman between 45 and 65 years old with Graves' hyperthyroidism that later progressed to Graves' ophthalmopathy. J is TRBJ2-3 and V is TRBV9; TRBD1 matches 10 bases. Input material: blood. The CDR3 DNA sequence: TGTGCCAGCAGCGTAGCTACAGGGACAGGGGTAGATACGCAGTATTTT. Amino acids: CASSVATGTGVDTQYF. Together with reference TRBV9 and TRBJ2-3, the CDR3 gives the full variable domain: DSGVTQTPKHLITATGQRVTLRCSPRSGDLSVYWYQQSLDQGLQFLIQYYNGEERAKGNILERFSAQQFPDLHSELNLSSLELGDSALYFCASSVATGTGVDTQYFGPGTRLTVL.